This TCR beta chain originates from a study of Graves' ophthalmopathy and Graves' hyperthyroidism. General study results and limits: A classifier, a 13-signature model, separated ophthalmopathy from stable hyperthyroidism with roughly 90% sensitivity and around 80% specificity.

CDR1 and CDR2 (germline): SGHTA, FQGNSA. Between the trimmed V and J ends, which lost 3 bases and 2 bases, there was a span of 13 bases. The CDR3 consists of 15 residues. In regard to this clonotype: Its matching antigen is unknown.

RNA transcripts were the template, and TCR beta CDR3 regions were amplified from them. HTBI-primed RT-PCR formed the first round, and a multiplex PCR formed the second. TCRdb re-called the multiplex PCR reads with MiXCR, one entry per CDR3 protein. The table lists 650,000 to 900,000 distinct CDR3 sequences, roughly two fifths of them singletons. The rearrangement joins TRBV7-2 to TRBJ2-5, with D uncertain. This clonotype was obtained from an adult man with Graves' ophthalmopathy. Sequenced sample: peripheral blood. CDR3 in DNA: TGTGCCAGCAGCTTGGCCTTAGGTAAACAAGAGACCCAGTACTTC. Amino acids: CASSLALGKQETQYF.